This paragraph reports one T cell receptor (beta chain). Its target is unknown. Study results and limitations: Larger-cohort validation covered only one TCR beta V-J rearrangement. Tumor-infiltrating Treg TCR alpha and beta sequences overlapped most with tumor naive CD4+ T cells, then blood naive. In terms of TCR gene usage, tumor memory CD4+ T cells clustered together with blood and lymph node memory CD4+ cells, as well as with lymph node naive CD4+ cells.

CDR3 size: 11 residues. V gave up 2 bases and J gave up 10 bases; unmatched junction bases: 1. Semi-nested PCR with Nested Universal Primer A followed constant-region reverse priming of full-length variable regions. One entry per CDR3 protein, called by TCRdb with MiXCR from the 5' RACE reads. The sample holds over 40,000 distinct CDR3 sequences, less than 25% seen once. Treg sorting used a CD4+CD25+CD127-/low gate. The sample comprised Tregs sorted from blood. The chain uses TRBV12-3 or TRBV12-4 and TRBJ1-1; 7 bases align to TRBD1. The clonotype comes from a female donor with breast cancer. The CDR3 region is CASSLSGGAFF. CDR3 bases: TGTGCCAGCAGTTTATCAGGGGGAGCTTTCTTT.